These 5 T cell receptor beta chains share one sample of origin, sequenced in a study of T cells after posttransplantation cyclophosphamide. Treatment was busulfan-fludarabine conditioning, a marrow graft, and cyclophosphamide on days +3 and +4. The table came from immunoSEQ multiplex PCR; TCRdb's copy has only in-frame clones and leaves some out. Altogether 15,000 to 20,000 clones were found in the sample, and no singletons occur. The sample was PBMCs, taken after allogeneic stem cell transplant with posttransplant cyclophosphamide. These receptors were obtained from a female patient in her 30s who received an allogeneic stem cell transplant from a related donor, was CMV-positive, and had no GVHD. The T cells may partly be graft donor cells.

There are many counts of this clone. The rearrangement uses TRBV30 and TRBJ2-5, with a tentative D call TRBD2 (5 bases). Germline-derived CDR1 and CDR2 are GTSNPN and SVGIG (reference sequence). The CDR3 totals 13 residues. V lost 5 bases to trimming and J lost 2 bases, with 12 bases between them. CDR3 in amino acids: CAWGPGSQETQYF. DNA of the CDR3: TGTGCCTGGGGCCCGGGGTCTCAAGAGACCCAGTACTTC.

This clone was seen many times. The J gene is TRBJ2-3, the V gene TRBV14; TRBD1 agrees at 9 bases. Per germline, CDR1 SGHDN and CDR2 FVKESK. V trimming: 0 bases; J trimming: 2 bases; junction bases outside the gene matches: 9. The CDR3 length is 18 residues. CDR3 in amino acids: CASSQDMGQGENTDTQYF. CDR3 DNA: TGTGCCAGCAGCCAAGATATGGGACAGGGAGAGAACACAGATACGCAGTATTTT. The full variable domain, its missing parts supplied by reference TRBV14 and TRBJ2-3, is EAGVTQFPSHSVIEKGQTVTLRCDPISGHDNLYWYRRVMGKEIKFLLHFVKESKQDESGMPNNRFLAERTGGTYSTLKVQPAELEDSGVYFCASSQDMGQGENTDTQYFGPGTRLTVL.

This clone has a count of ten or more. The DNA of the CDR3 is TGTGCCAGCAGCCAAGCCTACTCACCGGGACAGGGCACCTACGAGCAGTACTTC. Amino acids: CASSQAYSPGQGTYEQYF. This sequence joins TRBV4-2 and TRBJ2-7; 9 bases are shared with TRBD1. Germline trimming cut 1 base from V and 2 bases from J; bases unmatched to any gene: 12. The CDR3 runs 18 residues. The germline CDR1 and CDR2 sequences are LGHNA and YNFKEQ.

This clone was detected ten times or more. The chain combines TRBV15 with TRBJ2-3, with D possibly TRBD2 on 6 matching bases. V lost 6 bases, J lost 2 bases, and 15 bases lay in between. Germline values: CDR1 LNHNV, CDR2 YYDKDF (reference sequence). The CDR3 runs 15 residues. The CDR3 DNA reads TGTGCCACCAGAAGGGACTCGAGGGACACAGATACGCAGTATTTT. Protein sequence: CATRRDSRDTDTQYF.

This clone was picked up many times. The genes are TRBV9 and TRBJ2-7; TRBD1 is a possible D gene (6 bases). Trimming left V 0 bases short and J 1 base short, with 11 bases between. The CDR3 is 15 amino acids. CDR1 is SGDLS, CDR2 YYNGEE, per germline. In DNA, the CDR3 is TGTGCCAGCAGCGTAGGGGGACATATATCCTACGAGCAGTACTTC. This codes for CASSVGGHISYEQYF.